Listed below are T cell receptor beta chains from one sample, sequenced in a study of TIL therapy for anti-PD-1-resistant metastatic lung cancer. Some clones are missing from TCRdb's copy, which holds only in-frame ones; the method was immunoSEQ multiplex PCR. The sample shows under 55,000 clones, approximately 79% of them seen only once. Sequences were derived from blood, sampled at baseline. These TCRs come from a woman between 30 and 79 years old with non-small cell lung cancer. CDR3s include the opening cysteine and the closing phenylalanine or tryptophan. The D gene is left open where the match is weak. Rows may omit the clone size; those that give it use once, few, many or a size class.

TRBD1 | . | TRBJ2-5 | TRBV15 | TGTGCCACCAGCAGAGCAGACAGGGGGGAGACCCAGTACTTC | CATSRADRGETQYF
. | . | TRBJ1-2 | TRBV21-1 | TGTGCCAGCAGCAAAGTAGGGGGCGCGGGTGGCTACACCTTC | CASSKVGGAGGYTF
. | . | TRBJ1-4 | TRBV7-9 | TGTGCCAGCAGCTTTTATGGGGGGGCGGAAGAAAAACTGTTTTTT | CASSFYGGAEEKLFF
. | few | TRBJ1-1 | TRBV29-1 | TGCAGCGTTGAGTTAGGGAGGGACACTGAAGCTTTCTTT | CSVELGRDTEAFF
. | . | TRBJ2-7 | TRBV6-1 | TGTGCCAGCCGGGACTCCTCGTATAAGGAGCAGTACTTC | CASRDSSYKEQYF
. | . | TRBJ1-6 | TRBV11-2 | TGTGCCAGCAGCTTTAGCCTCGGGACCGATAATTCACCCCTCCACTTT | CASSFSLGTDNSPLHF
TRBD1 | . | TRBJ1-2 | TRBV6-5 | TGTGCCAGCACCCAGGGACAGGGGAGATATGGCTACACCTTC | CASTQGQGRYGYTF
. | once | TRBJ1-2 | TRBV14 | TGTGCCAGCAGCCAAGACGTCTCTAACTATGGCTACACCTTC | CASSQDVSNYGYTF
. | . | TRBJ1-3 | TRBV10-3 | TGTGCCATCAGAACCCGGGCAGGTGGAAACACCATATATTTT | CAIRTRAGGNTIYF
. | once | TRBJ1-3 | TRBV9 | TGTGCCAGCAGCGTATCTAGCCTTGACTCTGGAAACACCATATATTTT | CASSVSSLDSGNTIYF
TRBD2 | once | TRBJ2-1 | TRBV10-3 | TGTGCCATCAGTGAGTCGGTGGCTAGCGGGGGCCCTGAGCAGTTCTTC | CAISESVASGGPEQFF
TRBD2 | . | TRBJ2-4 | TRBV27 | TGTGCCAGCAGTTCGGGGGGGGTAGTAAACATTCAGTACTTC | CASSSGGVVNIQYF
. | . | TRBJ1-2 | TRBV7-6 | TGTGCCAGCAGCCTTAGCCCCGGACAGAGGGATGGCTACACCTTC | CASSLSPGQRDGYTF
. | . | TRBJ2-7 | TRBV7-9 | TGTGCCAGCAGCTTAGGCCCCCGATACGAGCAGTACTTC | CASSLGPRYEQYF
. | . | TRBJ2-2 | TRBV10-1 | TGCGCCAGCAACCCTGACAGGAACACCGGGGAGCTGTTTTTT | CASNPDRNTGELFF
. | . | TRBJ2-1 | TRBV6-1 | TGTGCCAGCAGCGCGGGACGGGGTATTTACAATGAGCAGTTCTTC | CASSAGRGIYNEQFF
TRBD2 | . | TRBJ2-1 | TRBV4-1 | TGCGCCAGCAGACAAGTAGCACTAGCGGGGTACAATGAGCAGTTCTTC | CASRQVALAGYNEQFF
. | . | TRBJ1-1 | TRBV7-2 | TGTGCCAGCAGCTTTGACCGGGACGCCGGCACTGAAGCTTTCTTT | CASSFDRDAGTEAFF
. | . | TRBJ2-3 | TRBV7-2 | TGTGCCAGCAGCTTAGCGCGTAGAAGGAGCACAGATACGCAGTATTTT | CASSLARRRSTDTQYF
. | . | TRBJ2-4 | TRBV4-1 | TGCGCCAGCAGCACGAACCACTTCGCCAAAAACATTCAGTACTTC | CASSTNHFAKNIQYF
TRBD1 | few | TRBJ1-2 | TRBV15 | TGTGCCACCAGCAGAGCGGGACAGGGGATGGATGGCTACACCTTC | CATSRAGQGMDGYTF
TRBD2 | . | TRBJ2-2 | TRBV6-1 | TGTGCCAGCAGTGAAAGTTGGGACTACGGGGAGCTGTTTTTT | CASSESWDYGELFF
. | . | TRBJ2-7 | TRBV4-3 | TGCGCCAGCAGCCCTCGGTTCGCGTCAGGGGTCGGCTACGAGCAGTACTTC | CASSPRFASGVGYEQYF
. | . | TRBJ2-3 | TRBV4-1 | TGCGCCAGCAGCACGGGACTTCCCGATACGCAGTATTTT | CASSTGLPDTQYF
TRBD1 | . | TRBJ2-7 | TRBV5-1 | TGCGCCAGCAGCTTGGGGAAGGGACAGGGCTTCGGCTACGAGCAGTACTTC | CASSLGKGQGFGYEQYF
TRBD1 | . | TRBJ1-3 | TRBV6-5 | TGTGCCAGCAGTTACTCGAGACAGGGTGGAAACACCATATATTTT | CASSYSRQGGNTIYF
TRBD2 | . | TRBJ2-2 | TRBV13 | TGTGCCAGCAGCCTCGGGACTAGGTGGACCGGGGAGCTGTTTTTT | CASSLGTRWTGELFF
. | once | TRBJ2-7 | TRBV7-2 | TGTGCCAGCAGCCTACCTACACTAGGGGACTACGAGCAGTACTTC | CASSLPTLGDYEQYF
. | . | TRBJ1-3 | TRBV9 | TGTGCCAGCAGCGTAGGAGGGGGATCTGGAAACACCATATATTTT | CASSVGGGSGNTIYF
. | . | TRBJ1-2 | TRBV5-1 | TGCGCCAGCAGCTCAGGACGGGTGATGAACAACTATGGCTACACCTTC | CASSSGRVMNNYGYTF
TRBD1 | once | TRBJ1-2 | TRBV5-4 | TGTGCCAGCAGCTTGGGTCGCAGGACAGGGGGCCCTAACTATGGCTACACCTTC | CASSLGRRTGGPNYGYTF
. | . | TRBJ2-1 | TRBV27 | TGTGCCAGCAGTTTACGGGGGCCCCAGAACTACAATGAGCAGTTCTTC | CASSLRGPQNYNEQFF
. | . | TRBJ1-3 | TRBV27 | TGTGCCAGCACAACGAGGTACAGTTCTGGAAACACCATATATTTT | CASTTRYSSGNTIYF
TRBD1 | . | TRBJ1-1 | TRBV11-2 | TGTGCCAGCAGCTTCCAGGGGGCGAACACTGAAGCTTTCTTT | CASSFQGANTEAFF
. | . | TRBJ1-1 | TRBV6-5 | TGTGCCAGCAGTTACTCGGGGGTTGGCACTGAAGCTTTCTTT | CASSYSGVGTEAFF
TRBD1 | . | TRBJ2-7 | TRBV30 | TGTGCCAAACAGGGGTTCTCCTACGAGCAGTACTTC | CAKQGFSYEQYF
. | . | TRBJ2-5 | TRBV5-4 | TGTGCCAGCAGCTTTACCCTAGGCCAAGAGACCCAGTACTTC | CASSFTLGQETQYF
TRBD2 | . | TRBJ2-5 | TRBV11-2 | TGTGCCAGCAGCCCACTAGCGGGAGGGGGGGAGACCCAGTACTTC | CASSPLAGGGETQYF
. | . | TRBJ1-1 | TRBV19 | TGTGCCAGTAGTGGCAGGCGACCTCCAATGAACACTGAAGCTTTCTTT | CASSGRRPPMNTEAFF
. | . | TRBJ2-7 | TRBV2 | TGTGCCAGCAGTCCCCGGGCGGGACCCCTCTACGAGCAGTACTTC | CASSPRAGPLYEQYF
. | . | TRBJ2-7 | TRBV20-1 | TGCAGTGCCCAGGGGGGCCGCGAGCAGTACTTC | CSAQGGREQYF
TRBD1 | . | TRBJ1-4 | TRBV19 | TGTGCCAGTACCCCCGCCCGGACAGGAGGCAATGAAAAACTGTTTTTT | CASTPARTGGNEKLFF
TRBD1 | . | TRBJ1-1 | TRBV5-1 | TGCGCCAGCAGCTTGGGACAGGGAGTGAACACTGAAGCTTTCTTT | CASSLGQGVNTEAFF
. | . | TRBJ2-4 | TRBV28 | TGTGCCAGCAGTATCCCCGGGACAATAAACATTCAGTACTTC | CASSIPGTINIQYF
TRBD1 | . | TRBJ2-3 | TRBV29-1 | TGCAGCGTAGACTTCAGACAGGGCCCAGATACGCAGTATTTT | CSVDFRQGPDTQYF
TRBD1 | . | TRBJ1-2 | TRBV27 | TGTGCCAGCAGTTTTTCCGGACAGGGCTATGGCTACACCTTC | CASSFSGQGYGYTF
. | . | TRBJ1-2 | TRBV6-5 | TGTGCCAGCAGTTACGTCAAGGGGCTTGGCTATGGCTACACCTTC | CASSYVKGLGYGYTF
TRBD1 | few | TRBJ1-1 | TRBV5-4 | TGTGCCAGCAGCAAACAGACAGGGGATAAGACTGAAGCTTTCTTT | CASSKQTGDKTEAFF
. | few | TRBJ2-3 | TRBV10-2 | TGCGCCAGCAGAGGACGTTTGGCGGGGCGAAACACAGATACGCAGTATTTT | CASRGRLAGRNTDTQYF
TRBD1 | . | TRBJ1-3 | TRBV7-8 | TGTGCCAGCACACGCTCAGGGGGCACTGGAAACACCATATATTTT | CASTRSGGTGNTIYF
TRBD1 | . | TRBJ1-2 | TRBV18 | TGTGCCAGCTCACACAATTCCGGGACAGGGGGCGGCTATGGCTACACCTTC | CASSHNSGTGGGYGYTF
. | once | TRBJ2-1 | TRBV10-1 | TGCGCCAGCAGTGATTTGGGGGATGGCCCCTACAATGAGCAGTTCTTC | CASSDLGDGPYNEQFF
. | . | TRBJ2-7 | TRBV4-2 | TGTGCCAGCAGCCAAGACCCTAACGTCCCCTCCTACGAGCAGTACTTC | CASSQDPNVPSYEQYF
. | . | TRBJ1-1 | TRBV12-5 | TGTGCTAGTGGTTTGGGGGGGAACACTGAAGCTTTCTTT | CASGLGGNTEAFF
. | . | TRBJ2-7 | TRBV27 | TGTGCCAGCAGTTTAAATCCTGAAAACTACGAGCAGTACTTC | CASSLNPENYEQYF